Shown below are 9 T cell receptor beta chains from a single sample sequenced in a study of blood T cell repertoires in COVID-19. The assay was immunoSEQ multiplex PCR, and TCRdb's table has in-frame clones only and misses some. The sample holds 65,000 or so clones, approximately 84% seen once. Sequenced: peripheral blood. Receptors were obtained from a human donor in a cohort sampled during active COVID-19.

The chain employs TRBV6-4 and TRBJ1-5, with 9 bases matching TRBD1. The CDR3 has 15 residues. The ends lost 4 bases at V and 1 base at J; junction bases unmatched: 2. Germline CDR1 reads MRHNA; CDR2 reads SNTAGT. CDR3 sequence: CASSGDRESNQPQHF. For the CDR3, the DNA is TGTGCCAGCAGTGGGGACAGGGAAAGCAATCAGCCCCAGCATTTT.

V and J are TRBV6-5 and TRBJ1-5, with D perhaps TRBD1 (5 bases). Germline values: CDR1 MNHEY, CDR2 SVGAGI. Trimming took off 8 bases at V and 1 base at J, with 12 bases between the two ends. The CDR3 totals 14 residues. CDR3 protein: CASGRGESNQPQHF. CDR3 nucleotide sequence: TGTGCCAGCGGCCGGGGGGAGAGCAATCAGCCCCAGCATTTT.

This clone was recorded only once. This chain connects TRBV11-3 to TRBJ2-3, with a tentative D call TRBD2 (5 bases). Trimming removed 4 bases from V and 3 bases from J, with 14 bases in between. Germline V gene data show CDR1 as SGHNT and CDR2 as YENEEA. The CDR3 contains 15 residues. CDR3 residues: CASSSTAVRTDTQYF. The CDR3, as DNA: TGTGCCAGCAGCTCTACAGCGGTGAGGACAGATACGCAGTATTTT.

Worth noting for this clone: It is unclear where the CDR3 begins or ends on the DNA, so no DNA is shown, and the CDR3 is as TCRdb lists it. The chain is built from TRBV27 and TRBJ1-1. CDR1 is MNHEY, CDR2 SMNVEV, per germline (reference sequence). The CDR3 is made up of 12 amino acids, end residues included. Here the CDR3 reads CASSTSDTEAFF.

The chain recombines TRBV5-4 with TRBJ2-3; a possible D gene is TRBD2 (6 bases). The V end was cut by 2 bases, the J end by 4 bases, with 11 bases between. Germline V CDR1 and CDR2: SGHNT, YYREEE (reference sequence). This CDR3 has 14 amino acids. CDR3 sequence: CASSFPGGADTQYF. In nucleotides, the CDR3 is TGTGCCAGCAGCTTCCCGGGCGGGGCAGATACGCAGTATTTT.

The chain links TRBV7-2 to TRBJ1-5; tentative D call: TRBD1 (6 bases). V was pared by 1 base and J by 4 bases, with 11 bases between. The CDR3 totals 15 residues. Looked up from germline, CDR1 is SGHTA and CDR2 is FQGNSA. CDR3 residues: CASSLVGRGNQPQHF. The CDR3 bases are TGTGCCAGCAGCTTAGTCGGCAGGGGAAATCAGCCCCAGCATTTT.

The chain links TRBV28 to TRBJ1-4; D uncertain. Trimming took off 7 bases at V and 0 bases at J, with 6 bases between the two ends. This CDR3 is 13 amino acids long. The germline V gene encodes CDR1 MDHEN and CDR2 SYDVKM. CDR3 sequence reads: CASTGATNEKLFF. CDR3 DNA: TGTGCCAGCACCGGTGCAACTAATGAAAAACTGTTTTTT.

The chain couples TRBV5-1 to TRBJ1-2; 7 bases agree with TRBD1. The CDR3 sequence is 15 residues long. Germline V gene data show CDR1 as SGHRS and CDR2 as YFSETQ. J was trimmed by 4 bases and V by 4 bases; bases with no gene match: 10. Here the CDR3 reads CASSVDREGSYGYTF. The CDR3 nucleotides are TGCGCCAGCAGCGTAGACAGGGAAGGTAGCTATGGCTACACCTTC.

The chain carries TRBV28 and TRBJ1-4; D gene uncertain. The germline CDR1 and CDR2 sequences are MDHEN and SYDVKM. CDR3 size: 12 residues. V lost 7 bases, J lost 7 bases, and 10 bases lay in between. CDR3: CASKIGSEKLFF. In nucleotides, the CDR3 is TGTGCCAGCAAAATTGGCAGTGAAAAACTGTTTTTT. The full variable domain, in which reference TRBV28 and TRBJ1-4 provide the parts outside the CDR3, is DVKVTQSSRYLVKRTGEKVFLECVQDMDHENMFWYRQDPGLGLRLIYFSYDVKMKEKGDIPEGYSVSREKKERFSLILESASTNQTSMYLCASKIGSEKLFFGSGTQLSVL.